The 10 T cell receptor beta chains in this list originate from one sample, sequenced in a study of molecular identifiers for immune sequencing clone quantification. Each CDR3 protein gets one entry after TCRdb re-called the PCR reads with MiXCR. The sample has about 640,000 distinct CDR3 sequences, around 20% seen once; the top ten hold roughly 0.9%. The specimen sequenced was naive CD8+ T cells from blood, with Jurkat cell RNA spiked in. Subset specified: FACS-sorted CD8+CD4-CCR7+CD45RA+ naive T cells. The receptors stem from a human donor in good health. Some libraries in this study had Jurkat cell RNA spiked in.

This clonotype was observed many times. CDR3 loop: CASSQRTESSYEQYF. In nucleotides, the CDR3 is TGCGCCAGCAGCCAGAGGACAGAGAGCTCCTACGAGCAGTACTTC. The chain combines TRBV4-1 with TRBJ2-7; perhaps TRBD1 as D (6 bases). CDR3 length: 15 amino acids. Germline loops: CDR1 MGHRA, CDR2 YSYEKL. V was shortened by 3 bases and J by 0 bases, with 12 bases between the two germline ends.

The chain links TRBV27 to TRBJ2-5, with 7 bases lining up with TRBD2. CDR1 and CDR2 (germline): MNHEY, SMNVEV (reference sequence). Trimming removed 0 bases from V and 3 bases from J; junction bases left unmatched: 4. The CDR3 totals 15 residues. The CDR3 DNA follows: TGTGCCAGCAGTTTATCCGGACTAGAGGAAGAGACCCAGTACTTC. Its translation is CASSLSGLEEETQYF.

This clonotype was recorded at least ten times. V usage is TRBV19 and J usage is TRBJ2-7; D tentatively reads TRBD1 or TRBD2 (5 bases each). CDR3 length: 13 residues. The germline gives CDR1 LNHDA, CDR2 SQIVND (reference sequence). Trimming shortened V by 8 bases and J by 5 bases, and 16 bases separated the two germline ends. CDR3 in amino acids: CASADGTLHEQYF. CDR3 in DNA: TGTGCCAGTGCCGACGGGACCCTCCACGAGCAGTACTTC. Based on the CDR3 plus reference TRBV19 and TRBJ2-7, the full variable domain is DGGITQSPKYLFRKEGQNVTLSCEQNLNHDAMYWYRQDPGQGLRLIYYSQIVNDFQKGDIAEGYSVSREKKESFPLTVTSAQKNPTAFYLCASADGTLHEQYFGPGTRLTVT.

In its sample, this clonotype was seen many times. The V and J genes are TRBV25-1 and TRBJ2-1; no firm D call. V was pared by 3 bases and J by 3 bases, with 6 bases between. Per germline, CDR1 MGHDK and CDR2 SYGVNS. CDR3 length equals 13 residues. The CDR3 reads CASSEVGYNEQFF. CDR3 nucleotides: TGTGCCAGCAGTGAGGTGGGCTACAATGAGCAGTTCTTC.

This clonotype was counted only a few times. V gene TRBV15 combines with J gene TRBJ1-5; D gene uncertain. The CDR3 is made up of 15 amino acids. With 2 bases removed from V and 3 bases from J, the gap between germline ends came to 11 bases. Germline V gene sequence: CDR1 LNHNV, CDR2 YYDKDF (reference sequence). The CDR3 region has the DNA TGTGCCACCAGCAGATATTCAGGTAACAATCAGCCCCAGCATTTT. It specifies CATSRYSGNNQPQHF.

This clonotype came up many times. The rearrangement links TRBV20-1 to TRBJ2-2, with 10 bases aligning to TRBD2. The CDR3 is 17 residues long. Germline CDR1 reads DFQATT; CDR2 reads SNEGSKA (reference sequence). V gave up 1 base and J gave up 1 base; unmatched junction bases: 6. The CDR3 is CSARVMTSGLNTGELFF. DNA for the CDR3: TGCAGTGCTAGAGTTATGACTAGCGGGTTGAACACCGGGGAGCTGTTTTTT.

This clonotype has at least ten counts. The CDR3 sequence: CASSQVVGDLAKNIQYF. As DNA, the CDR3 is TGCGCCAGCAGCCAAGTGGTGGGGGATCTAGCCAAAAACATTCAGTACTTC. The chain has TRBV4-1 and TRBJ2-4; D may correspond to TRBD1 or TRBD2 (5 bases each). Trimming removed 1 base from V and 0 bases from J, with 13 bases in between. The CDR3 is made up of 17 amino acids. Per germline, CDR1 MGHRA and CDR2 YSYEKL.

This clonotype was counted ten times or more. The chain uses TRBV6-2 or TRBV6-3 and TRBJ2-2; TRBD1 is a possible D gene (6 bases). Germline values: CDR1 MNHEY, CDR2 SVGEGT. This CDR3 spans 16 amino acids. The ends were cut back, 7 bases at V and 0 bases at J, with 15 bases in the middle. The CDR3 nucleotides read TGTGCCAGCACAGGACAGACGGTCGCGAACACCGGGGAGCTGTTTTTT. Translated, it gives CASTGQTVANTGELFF.

The rearrangement joins TRBV27 to TRBJ2-6; D is undetermined. Trimming took off 6 bases at V and 5 bases at J, with 8 bases between the two ends. CDR1 is MNHEY, CDR2 SMNVEV, per germline (reference sequence). The CDR3 runs to 13 residues. The CDR3 loop reads CASSPAWANVLTF. For the CDR3, the DNA is TGTGCCAGCAGCCCCGCCTGGGCCAACGTCCTGACTTTC.

This clonotype came up a few times. The rearrangement uses TRBV4-1 and TRBJ1-4; D is unclear. Germline values: CDR1 MGHRA, CDR2 YSYEKL. Between the trimmed V and J ends, which lost 0 bases and 11 bases, there was a span of 10 bases. The CDR3 sequence is 13 residues long. The CDR3 spells CASSQEGAGKLFF. In DNA form, the CDR3 reads TGCGCCAGCAGCCAAGAGGGAGCCGGGAAACTGTTTTTT.